The 27 T cell receptor beta chains presented below share a single source sample, sequenced in a study of T-cell reconstitution after alpha-beta-depleted transplantation in children. A TCRbeta library incorporating unique molecular identifiers was prepared. MiXCR was run by TCRdb on the PCR reads, yielding one entry per CDR3 protein. The table includes under 750,000 distinct CDR3 sequences, 23% detected once. Material: PBMCs, mostly from graft donor cells, obtained 360 days after TCRalphabeta/CD19-depleted stem cell transplant. Every receptor here comes from a boy less than two years old who had a stem cell transplant for acute myeloid leukemia, so the T cells may come from the graft donor.

The chain recombines TRBV20-1 with TRBJ2-5, with 9 bases identical to TRBD1. Germline V lookup: CDR1 DFQATT, CDR2 SNEGSKA (reference sequence). The CDR3 sequence is 16 residues long. Trimming at V came to 0 bases and at J to 5 bases, leaving 10 bases not matched to a gene. CDR3 sequence (DNA): TGCAGTGCTAGAGATGGCGGGACAGGGAATCCGGAGACCCAGTACTTC. Translated: CSARDGGTGNPETQYF.

This clonotype occurred a few times. The chain recombines TRBV2 with TRBJ1-1; D unclear. The germline gives CDR1 SNHLY, CDR2 FYNNEI. The V and J ends lost 6 bases and 2 bases respectively, with 10 bases between them. The CDR3 extends over 13 amino acids. CDR3 sequence (DNA): TGTGCCAGCAGCGCGACCCGTAACACTGAAGCTTTCTTT. It codes for CASSATRNTEAFF.

This clonotype has ten or more counts. The chain combines TRBV9 with TRBJ1-2; 7 bases align to TRBD1. The CDR3 contains 15 residues. Germline CDR1 and CDR2: SGDLS and YYNGEE. V shed 2 bases, J shed 5 bases, and the junction held 9 bases outside the gene matches. CDR3 coding DNA: TGTGCCAGCAGCGTCGGGACAGACCGAAATTATGGCTACACCTTC. Its translation: CASSVGTDRNYGYTF. Full variable domain (remainder filled in from reference TRBV9 and TRBJ1-2): DSGVTQTPKHLITATGQRVTLRCSPRSGDLSVYWYQQSLDQGLQFLIQYYNGEERAKGNILERFSAQQFPDLHSELNLSSLELGDSALYFCASSVGTDRNYGYTFGSGTRLTVV.

This clonotype has just a few counts. V gene TRBV20-1 combines with J gene TRBJ1-2; TRBD1 matches at 7 bases. Germline-derived CDR1 and CDR2 are DFQATT and SNEGSKA (reference sequence). Trimming took 3 bases from V and 7 from J; bases not matched to a gene: 11. This CDR3 spans 14 amino acids. CDR3 DNA sequence: TGCAGTGCTAGGGAGCGACAGGGCTATAGTGGCTACACCTTC. As protein: CSARERQGYSGYTF.

This clonotype was recorded a few times. This sequence joins TRBV6-1 and TRBJ2-2; D gene unclear. Germline assignment: CDR1 MNHNS and CDR2 SASEGT. The V gene lost 7 bases and the J gene lost 3 bases, with 9 bases spanning the gap. This CDR3 has 13 residues. CDR3 sequence (DNA): TGTGCCAGCACCGAGATTTACACCGGGGAGCTGTTTTTT. It encodes CASTEIYTGELFF.

This clonotype was counted between two and nine times. The rearrangement joins TRBV27 to TRBJ2-7, with no clear D. The CDR3 is 10 residues long. Per the germline V gene, CDR1 is MNHEY and CDR2 is SMNVEV (reference sequence). V was pared by 7 bases and J by 6 bases, with 7 bases between. The CDR3 sequence: CASNMCEQYV. In DNA, the CDR3 is TGTGCCAGCAACATGTGCGAGCAGTACGTC.

Many counts were recorded for this clonotype. V is TRBV18 and J is TRBJ2-2, with D perhaps TRBD2 (5 bases). The V gene's germline CDR1 is KGHSH and CDR2 LQKENI. The CDR3 extends over 17 amino acids. The V end was cut by 6 bases, the J end by 5 bases, with 22 bases between. CDR3 DNA: TGTGCCAGCTCTAACAAGAACACGGCGAGAGGGACCGGGGAGCTGTTTTTT. It yields the protein CASSNKNTARGTGELFF.

This clonotype was found a few times. The chain carries TRBV12-3 or TRBV12-4 and TRBJ2-7; tentative D call: TRBD1 (6 bases). The CDR3 has 13 amino acids. V was trimmed by 5 bases and J by 5 bases, leaving 13 bases between them. CDR3 loop: CASSRLRGNEQYF. In nucleotides, the CDR3 is TGTGCCAGCAGTCGTCTCAGGGGTAACGAGCAGTACTTC.

The chain couples TRBV5-1 to TRBJ1-1; D unresolved. Trimming shortened V by 0 bases and J by 7 bases, and 10 bases separated the two germline ends. The CDR3 contains 13 residues. CDR1 is SGHRS, CDR2 YFSETQ, per germline. As DNA, the CDR3 is TGCGCCAGCAGCTTGGTTTCGGACCTTGAAGCTTTCTTT. It translates to CASSLVSDLEAFF.

This clonotype was seen only once. The J gene is TRBJ2-7, the V gene TRBV7-2; D may match TRBD1 or TRBD2 (6 bases each). Germline V gene data show CDR1 as SGHTA and CDR2 as FQGNSA. The ends were cut back, 0 bases at V and 4 bases at J, with 13 bases in the middle. The CDR3 spans 15 residues. The CDR3 nucleotides read TGTGCCAGCAGCTTAGCGGGGGGCCCCCCGTACGAGCAGTACGTC. Amino acids: CASSLAGGPPYEQYV.

The sample holds many counts of this clonotype. The J gene is TRBJ2-3, the V gene TRBV9, with D possibly TRBD1 on 6 matching bases. Trimming left V 2 bases short and J 0 bases short, with 10 bases between. Looked up from germline, CDR1 is SGDLS and CDR2 is YYNGEE. This CDR3 spans 15 amino acids. The CDR3 region is CASSVNRASTDTQYF. The CDR3 bases are TGTGCCAGCAGCGTTAACAGGGCAAGCACAGATACGCAGTATTTT. The full variable domain, completed using reference TRBV9 and TRBJ2-3, is DSGVTQTPKHLITATGQRVTLRCSPRSGDLSVYWYQQSLDQGLQFLIQYYNGEERAKGNILERFSAQQFPDLHSELNLSSLELGDSALYFCASSVNRASTDTQYFGPGTRLTVL.

The rearrangement joins TRBV6-5 to TRBJ1-1, with D maybe TRBD1 (5 bases). Trimming pared 2 bases from V and 1 base from J, leaving 17 bases between. This CDR3 is 17 amino acids long. Germline CDR1 MNHEY, CDR2 SVGAGI. This CDR3 reads CASSYVLGTTRNTEAFF. In DNA form, the CDR3 reads TGTGCCAGCAGTTACGTCTTGGGGACCACACGGAACACTGAAGCTTTCTTT.

This clonotype was seen only a few times. The rearrangement uses TRBV12-3 or TRBV12-4 and TRBJ2-5; D unresolved. V dropped 5 bases and J dropped 0 bases, with 7 bases sitting between them. The CDR3 length is 13 residues. Here the CDR3 DNA reads TGTGCCAGCAGTGCTCCCAACCAAGAGACCCAGTACTTC. Protein product: CASSAPNQETQYF.

This clonotype turned up a few times. The chain employs TRBV4-3 and TRBJ2-4; D might be TRBD1 (6 bases). Trimming stripped 2 bases from V and 7 bases from J, with 9 bases between. This CDR3 comprises 13 residues. CDR1 is LGHNA, CDR2 YSLEER, per germline. The CDR3 here is CASSQQGGNIQYF. The CDR3 bases are TGCGCCAGCAGCCAACAAGGGGGTAACATTCAGTACTTC.

This clonotype showed up many times. The chain uses TRBV20-1 and TRBJ2-5; D is possibly TRBD2 (6 bases). The ends were cut back, 0 bases at V and 1 base at J, with 12 bases in the middle. The germline V gene encodes CDR1 DFQATT and CDR2 SNEGSKA (reference sequence). This CDR3 comprises 15 residues. CDR3 DNA: TGCAGTGCTAGAGACTTCCGGGACTTCCAAGAGACCCAGTACTTC. This sequence encodes CSARDFRDFQETQYF.

This clonotype has ten or more counts. This rearrangement joins TRBV7-2 to TRBJ2-5; no definite D call. V was shortened by 5 bases and J by 2 bases, with 9 bases between the two germline ends. CDR1 SGHTA and CDR2 FQGNSA come from the germline V gene. The CDR3 totals 13 residues. The CDR3 spells CASSALPQETQYF. Written as DNA, the CDR3 is TGTGCCAGCAGCGCCCTCCCTCAAGAGACCCAGTACTTC.

This sequence joins TRBV29-1 and TRBJ2-2; TRBD1 matches 7 bases. Trimming removed 6 bases from V and 7 bases from J; junction bases left unmatched: 5. The CDR3 contains 12 residues. CDR1 is SQVTM and CDR2 is ANQGSEA in the germline V gene. CDR3 coding DNA: TGCAGCGTCTACGGACAGGTCGGGGAGCTGTTTTTT. It translates to CSVYGQVGELFF.

The chain couples TRBV20-1 to TRBJ2-2, with TRBD2 as a possible D gene (6 bases). V was pared by 2 bases and J by 7 bases, with 20 bases between. Per the germline V gene, CDR1 is DFQATT and CDR2 is SNEGSKA (reference sequence). The CDR3 totals 16 residues. The CDR3 reads CSARLQGGKGVGELFF. For the CDR3, the DNA is TGCAGTGCTAGACTGCAGGGAGGAAAGGGTGTCGGGGAGCTGTTTTTT.

This chain joins TRBV11-3 and TRBJ2-1; 11 bases map to TRBD2. The CDR3 sequence is 19 residues long. Per germline, CDR1 SGHNT and CDR2 YENEEA. V was clipped by 0 bases and J by 7 bases; unmatched bases: 14. This chain's CDR3 is CASSLDLGVAGGPRNEQFF. The CDR3 coding sequence is TGTGCCAGCAGCTTAGATCTGGGGGTAGCGGGGGGGCCGAGGAATGAGCAGTTCTTC.

This chain links TRBV6-5 with TRBJ1-2; D possibly corresponds to TRBD1 (5 bases). The CDR3 is 12 residues long. The germline V gene encodes CDR1 MNHEY and CDR2 SVGAGI. Trimming cost V 9 bases and J 0 bases, with 8 bases left between them. In DNA, the CDR3 is TGTGCCAGTAAGACAGCTAACTATGGCTACACCTTC. Its translation: CASKTANYGYTF.

CDR3 sequence (DNA): TGTGCCAGCAGCTCCCTCGGGGCCCCTATAGAGCAGTACGTC. It specifies CASSSLGAPIEQYV. V is TRBV28 and J is TRBJ2-7, with D possibly called TRBD1 or TRBD2 (5 bases each). The CDR3 is made up of 14 amino acids. CDR1 and CDR2 from the germline V gene are MDHEN and SYDVKM. V gave up 6 bases and J gave up 7 bases, with 19 bases separating them.

The chain uses TRBV6-1 and TRBJ1-1, with 9 nucleotides matching TRBD1. In germline, CDR1 is MNHNS, CDR2 SASEGT. The junction had 5 bases not matched to a gene; V was cut back by 5 bases and J by 4 bases. The length of the CDR3 is 14 residues. CDR3 sequence reads: CASSTTGGSTEAFF. CDR3 in DNA: TGTGCCAGCAGTACGACAGGGGGAAGCACTGAAGCTTTCTTT.

V is TRBV12-3 or TRBV12-4 and J is TRBJ2-4; tentative D call: TRBD1 (6 bases). Trimming took off 5 bases at V and 8 bases at J, with 13 bases between the two ends. This CDR3 is built from 13 residues. In DNA form, the CDR3 reads TGTGCCAGCAGTCTAAGCAGGGGAGACATTCAGTACTTC. This sequence encodes CASSLSRGDIQYF.

This clonotype turned up a few times. CDR3 bases: TGCAGTGCTAGGGGGAGCCGACGGGACTCTGGAAACACCATATATTTT. Residues: CSARGSRRDSGNTIYF. The rearrangement joins TRBV20-1 to TRBJ1-3; unclear D gene. Germline CDR1 and CDR2: DFQATT and SNEGSKA (reference sequence). V lost 3 bases and J 0 bases, leaving 15 bases between the germline ends. This CDR3 comprises 16 residues.

This clonotype was detected many times. CDR3 DNA sequence: TGCGCCAGCAGCTTGGATGACAGGGGGTACAATGAGCAGTTCTTC. Its protein is CASSLDDRGYNEQFF. V and J are TRBV5-1 and TRBJ2-1; 9 bases line up with TRBD1. Germline V gene data show CDR1 as SGHRS and CDR2 as YFSETQ. V lost 0 bases to trimming and J lost 4 bases; unmatched junction nucleotides: 2. The CDR3 is 15 residues long.

The rearrangement links TRBV28 to TRBJ2-5; D may be TRBD1 or TRBD2 (5 bases each). V was cut by 4 bases and J by 1 base, with 16 bases left in between. Germline CDR1 MDHEN, CDR2 SYDVKM. The CDR3 totals 16 residues. CDR3: CASSSRTGTTQETQYF. The CDR3 coding sequence is TGTGCCAGCAGTTCCAGGACCGGGACCACCCAAGAGACCCAGTACTTC.

This clonotype was counted many times. In DNA form, the CDR3 reads TGTGCCAGCAGTTACGTGGGGCGCGTTCGAGAGACCCAGTACTTC. Encoded protein: CASSYVGRVRETQYF. The V gene is TRBV6-5, the J gene TRBJ2-5; a weak D match, TRBD1 (5 bases). Germline V gene lookup returns CDR1 MNHEY and CDR2 SVGAGI. CDR3 size: 15 residues. The V gene lost 2 bases and the J gene lost 4 bases, with 14 bases spanning the gap.